This T cell receptor (beta chain) was retrieved from a study of T cell responses to AZD1222 COVID-19 vaccine (dated by TCRdb to the early 2020s). Regarding the study in general: A total of 230 to 250 trial participants underwent TCR sequencing, of whom 200 to 220 received two doses of AZD1222 and approximately 25 received two doses of the MenACWY control vaccine. Trial participants were enrolled by age into subgroups of 18-55, 56-69 and 70-plus years, and around 150, 29 and 61 TCR-sequenced participants, respectively, were included in these subgroups. Overall study results and their limits: Conclusions about previously exposed vaccinees are limited, since just 6 or 7 AZD1222 recipients were seropositive for SARS-CoV-2 at baseline. Because no samples from the day 14 peak response were available, repertoires could be characterized only after the peak T cell response. Most participants were white British and females outnumbered males, and the authors suggested that clonal diversity may have been underestimated. Reportedly, close to half of the unique spike-specific TCRs recognized epitopes lying outside the regions that are mutated in the B.1.351 and B.1.1.7 variants. After two AZD1222 doses, both the breadth and the depth of spike-specific TCRs were significantly higher than at day 0 and than in MenACWY recipients. The 56-69-year group was small, and its depth increase did not reach significance, likely because of low power. CD4 TCRs associated with the vaccine covered the entire spike protein, and the dominant responses were in regions 160-218 and 743-854.

The cysteine opens and the phenylalanine closes a CDR3 of 13 amino acids. The CDR3 DNA has 39 bases and is translated from base 1. Per the germline V gene, MRHNA is the CDR1 and SNTAGT is the CDR2. Germline trimming: 7 bases from V, 4 bases from J; junction bases outside gene matches: 6. The CDR3 regions of human TCRbeta chains were analyzed by immunosequencing. Under the source paper's analysis protocol: Repertoire TCRs were checked for matches against a reference library of SARS-CoV-2-specific TCRs that had been generated using the MIRA antigen-specificity platform. Breadth was defined as the fraction of unique TCRs that were SARS-CoV-2-associated. Depth was defined as the fraction of total T cells that were SARS-CoV-2-associated. Using the MIRA data, each spike-specific TCR was assigned both to the spike region to which the TCR was reactive and to a CD4 or CD8 class. Log10-transformed breadth and depth values were compared by one-way ANOVA with Sidak's multiple comparisons tests. What TCRdb holds here is the immuneACCESS table cut down to in-frame rearrangements. Part of the clones is not present; checked against another copy, under half of the missing clones reflect an unresolved V gene, and the others are unexplained. The D gene and trimming were derived from the DNA, and the V and J assignments and clone size from that table. This sample holds about 110,000 clones; around 90% were observed only once. Together, the top ten hold around 13% of the sample.

On this clone itself: It has no known antigen specificity. Per-base quality was not reported, and no clone a single base away is much larger than it.

The time point label, read with the paper, signifies: baseline before first vaccination. What the treatment or condition label conveys for this sample: meningococcal conjugate vaccine given as trial control. Samples from vaccinated people were obtained from the UK trials COV001 and COV002, which included a single-blind randomized controlled phase 2/3 trial of AZD1222 (ChAdOx1 nCoV-19) in healthy adults. Trial participant PBMC samples were collected at day 0 and day 28 after the second dose for TCRbeta chain sequencing. The chain is assembled from TRBV6-4 and TRBJ2-7, and 8 bases in between align with TRBD1. The receptor was derived from an adult in good health. The sequencing here drew on peripheral blood, taken on day 0 of MenACWY control vaccination. CDR3 protein: CASNGTGTYEQYF. The nucleotide sequence is TGTGCCAGCAACGGGACAGGAACTTACGAGCAGTACTTC.